Here is one T cell receptor (beta chain) with its context. These data belong to a study of T-cell memory formation after mild COVID-19. CDR1 is DFQATT, CDR2 SNEGSKA, per germline (reference sequence). This CDR3 contains 13 residues. V was pared by 3 bases and J by 4 bases, with 12 bases between. TCRdb used MiXCR to reprocess the 5' RACE reads, holding one entry per CDR3 protein. The repertoire holds a few hundred thousand distinct CDR3 sequences, with around 24% as singletons. The rearrangement links TRBV20-1 to TRBJ1-1; maybe TRBD1 (6 bases). This receptor was taken from an adult woman who had mild COVID-19 (a few samples of this study predate the infection). Cell type and time point are not known. Sequenced sample: PBMCs or a T cell subset sorted from them (not recorded which). CDR3 protein: CSASSGVGTEAFF. The CDR3 nucleotides read TGCAGTGCTAGCTCAGGGGTGGGCACTGAAGCTTTCTTT.